The next 9 T cell receptor beta chains were all read from a single sample in a study of OX40 agonist ivuxolimab in advanced cancers. Here immunoSEQ multiplex PCR was the method, and the copy in TCRdb shows in-frame clones only, minus some. The sample comprises 70,000 to 95,000 clones, around 88% of which are singletons, and 6.9% rests with the top ten. Sequenced material: CD4+ or CD8+ T cells sorted from blood, taken in a trial of the OX40 agonist ivuxolimab. Every receptor here comes from an adult with an advanced solid tumor such as melanoma, head and neck, liver or kidney cancer.

V is TRBV5-5 and J is TRBJ2-1; the D is unclear. In germline, CDR1 is SGHKS, CDR2 YYEKEE (reference sequence). The CDR3 totals 13 residues. With 2 bases removed from V and 6 bases from J, the gap between germline ends came to 9 bases. CDR3: CASSFFPPNEQFF. The CDR3 nucleotides read TGTGCCAGCAGCTTTTTTCCACCCAATGAGCAGTTCTTC.

The gene calls are TRBV9 and TRBJ2-2; 7 nucleotides agree with TRBD2. V shed 9 bases and J 3 bases; nucleotides not matched to a gene: 5. The CDR3 loop spans 13 amino acids. Germline V gene sequence: CDR1 SGDLS, CDR2 YYNGEE. Here the CDR3 reads CATGGGYTGELFF. Here the CDR3 DNA reads TGTGCCACCGGGGGAGGGTACACCGGGGAGCTGTTTTTT.

This rearrangement joins TRBV7-9 to TRBJ1-5; 7 bases line up with TRBD1. The ends lost 5 bases at V and 3 bases at J; junction bases unmatched: 7. The CDR3 spans 15 residues. Germline CDR1 reads SEHNR; CDR2 reads FQNEAQ (reference sequence). The CDR3 protein is CASSNKDRLNQPQHF. The CDR3 DNA reads TGTGCCAGCAGCAATAAGGACAGGCTCAATCAGCCCCAGCATTTT.

The chain employs TRBV5-5 and TRBJ2-7; 9 nucleotides agree with TRBD1. V lost 6 bases to trimming and J lost 6 bases; unmatched junction nucleotides: 10. The CDR3 runs 14 residues. CDR1 SGHKS and CDR2 YYEKEE come from the germline V gene (reference sequence). The CDR3 here is CASNGQGRPVEQYF. The DNA for the CDR3 is TGTGCCAGCAACGGACAGGGGCGGCCTGTCGAGCAGTACTTC. The complete variable domain, with remaining parts taken from reference TRBV5-5 and TRBJ2-7, reads DAGVTQSPTHLIKTRGQQVTLRCSPISGHKSVSWYQQVLGQGPQFIFQYYEKEERGRGNFPDRFSARQFPNYSSELNVNALLLGDSALYLCASNGQGRPVEQYFGPGTRLTVT.

The chain combines TRBV4-3 with TRBJ2-2; tentatively, D is TRBD2 (5 bases). The CDR3 loop spans 17 amino acids. V lost 0 bases and J lost 4, with 15 bases in between. Germline CDR1 reads LGHNA; CDR2 reads YSLEER. The CDR3 protein is CASSQESWLASTGELFF. For the CDR3, the DNA is TGCGCCAGCAGCCAAGAATCCTGGCTAGCTAGCACCGGGGAGCTGTTTTTT.

In its sample, this clone was seen a few times. The chain combines TRBV6-5 with TRBJ1-5, with D possibly matching TRBD1 (6 bases). CDR3 length: 15 residues. In germline, CDR1 is MNHEY, CDR2 SVGAGI. Trimming took off 6 bases at V and 7 bases at J, with 19 bases between the two ends. The CDR3 nucleotides read TGTGCCAGCAGCCCGACAGGCCCTTCTAACCAGCCCCAGCATTTT. It is translated as CASSPTGPSNQPQHF.

The chain is built from TRBV6-5 and TRBJ2-1, with unresolved D. From germline, CDR1 is MNHEY and CDR2 SVGAGI. The CDR3 length is 15 residues. Trimming removed 2 bases at V and 3 bases at J, with 11 bases between. The CDR3 bases are TGTGCCAGCAGTTACGTGGCAGAGTACTACAATGAGCAGTTCTTC. Translating gives CASSYVAEYYNEQFF.

This sequence joins TRBV6-6 and TRBJ1-2; D is ambiguous. The CDR3 has 14 amino acids. Germline V lookup: CDR1 MNHNY, CDR2 SVGAGI (reference sequence). Trimming left V 2 bases short and J 5 bases short, with 12 bases between. Written as DNA, the CDR3 is TGTGCCAGCAGTTACGGCAGGCACGTGTATGGCTACACCTTC. This codes for CASSYGRHVYGYTF.

The rearrangement links TRBV30 to TRBJ2-2; maybe TRBD1 (6 bases). The CDR3 is 15 residues long. Germline CDR1 reads GTSNPN; CDR2 reads SVGIG (reference sequence). Trimming pared 3 bases from V and 2 bases from J, leaving 13 bases between. The CDR3 region has the DNA TGTGCCTGGAGGGGGGCAGGGGCCAACACCGGGGAGCTGTTTTTT. Translation gives CAWRGAGANTGELFF.